The 8 T cell receptor beta chains below come from one sample, sequenced in a study of blood T cell repertoires in COVID-19. TCRdb's table, derived via immunoSEQ multiplex PCR, lists solely in-frame clones and lacks some. The sample records about 230,000 clones, around 83% being singletons. Input material: peripheral blood. Every receptor here comes from a man older than 75 with acute or convalescent COVID-19.

CDR3 region: CASSQGVGVLGEQYF. The DNA for the CDR3 is TGTGCCAGCAGCCAAGGAGTCGGGGTGCTAGGCGAGCAGTACTTC. V gene TRBV3-1 (or the pseudogene TRBV3-2) combines with J gene TRBJ2-7; D may be TRBD2 (5 bases). Germline V CDR1 and CDR2: LGHDT, YNNKEL (reference sequence). Trimming removed 1 base from V and 6 bases from J, with 16 bases in between. The CDR3 contains 15 residues.

This sequence joins TRBV19 and TRBJ1-2; the D gene is possibly TRBD1 (6 bases). The V end was cut by 5 bases, the J end by 8 bases, with 18 bases between. CDR1 LNHDA and CDR2 SQIVND come from the germline V gene (reference sequence). The CDR3 has 14 residues. The CDR3 is CASSRDRPRLGYTF. The CDR3 region has the DNA TGTGCCAGTAGTCGCGACAGGCCACGCTTGGGCTACACCTTC.

The chain links TRBV19 to TRBJ2-7, with D perhaps TRBD1 (5 bases). The germline CDR1 and CDR2 sequences are LNHDA and SQIVND (reference sequence). This CDR3 contains 13 residues. Trimming shortened V by 4 bases and J by 2 bases, and 9 bases separated the two germline ends. The CDR3 region has the DNA TGTGCCAGTAGTAGGCAGGGTACCTACGAGCAGTACTTC. Its protein product is CASSRQGTYEQYF.

This clone was picked up a small number of times. This CDR3 reads CASSREGANEKLFF. CDR3 DNA: TGTGCCAGCAGCCGGGAGGGAGCTAATGAAAAACTGTTTTTT. The chain is built from TRBV7-9 and TRBJ1-4, with D uncertain. The CDR3 is 14 residues long. CDR1 is SEHNR, CDR2 FQNEAQ, per germline (reference sequence). V lost 5 bases and J 3 bases, leaving 10 bases between the germline ends.

The chain couples TRBV5-1 to TRBJ2-1, with a tentative D call TRBD2 (6 bases). The CDR3 runs 12 residues. Trimming stripped 7 bases from V and 12 bases from J, with 17 bases between. Germline V gene lookup returns CDR1 SGHRS and CDR2 YFSETQ. The CDR3 nucleotides are TGCGCCAGCTCTGCGGGGTACCTCGCGCAGTTCTTC. Protein product: CASSAGYLAQFF.

The chain couples TRBV5-1 to TRBJ2-7; 11 nucleotides line up with TRBD1. CDR1 SGHRS and CDR2 YFSETQ come from the germline V gene. V shed 4 bases, J shed 5 bases, and the junction held 5 bases outside the gene matches. The CDR3 contains 14 residues. Here the CDR3 DNA reads TGCGCCAGCAGCGTGAGGACAGGGGGCGACGAGCAGTACTTC. This translates into CASSVRTGGDEQYF.

The chain recombines TRBV7-3 with TRBJ2-1; the match to TRBD2 covers 10 bases. Germline trimming cut 0 bases from V and 7 bases from J; bases unmatched to any gene: 3. Germline V gene sequence: CDR1 SGHTA, CDR2 FQGTGA. The CDR3 has 15 amino acids. The CDR3 bases are TGTGCCAGCAGCTTAACAGCGGGAGGGGAAAATGAGCAGTTCTTC. It encodes CASSLTAGGENEQFF.

The chain recombines TRBV5-1 with TRBJ2-3, with D possibly TRBD1 on 6 matching bases. The ends were cut back, 4 bases at V and 2 bases at J, with 20 bases in the middle. This CDR3 is built from 17 residues. Germline lookup yields CDR1 SGHRS and CDR2 YFSETQ. DNA for the CDR3: TGCGCCAGCAGCGCGCTGGACAGTTCCGGAGCCACAGATACGCAGTATTTT. Protein product: CASSALDSSGATDTQYF.